This T cell receptor (beta chain) was identified in a study of cytomegalovirus exposure and HLA in healthy donors. Study-level results: The HLA-A and HLA-B alleles of most subjects were reportedly predicted accurately from TCR beta sequences. Associated with cytomegalovirus, according to the listing, were some 180 TCR beta chains. When presence/absence was analysed, sequencing depth was taken to be roughly uniform across donors. V segments that were indistinguishable, TRBV6-2 and TRBV6-3 among them, were omitted from analysis.

The CDR3 is made up of 17 amino acids. Germline loops: CDR1 SNHLY, CDR2 FYNNEI. The V and J ends lost 7 bases and 0 bases respectively, with 18 bases between them. It was with 60 Vbeta and 13 Jbeta primers that the PCR ran. The method was immunoSEQ multiplex PCR; TCRdb's version includes in-frame clones alone and lacks a portion of them. The table shows 170,000 or so clones, with just over 75% occurring only once. About this clone itself: Its antigen is still unknown.

This sequence originates from a woman younger than 45 in good health and CMV-seropositive. The V gene is TRBV2, the J gene TRBJ2-2, with D uncertain. The sequenced sample was PBMCs. The CDR3 DNA follows: TGTGCCAGCATTACCTCCCCGGTCAGCGCGAACACCGGGGAGCTGTTTTTT. Protein: CASITSPVSANTGELFF. Full variable domain (remainder filled in from reference TRBV2 and TRBJ2-2): EPEVTQTPSHQVTQMGQEVILRCVPISNHLYFYWYRQILGQKVEFLVSFYNNEISEKSEIFDDQFSVERPDGSNFTLKIRSTKLEDSAMYFCASITSPVSANTGELFFGEGSRLTVL.